This TCR beta chain was sequenced in a study of blood T cell repertoires in COVID-19. Study context: Acute and convalescent COVID-19 samples came from the United States, Italy and Spain. The cDNA or gDNA used as material had been derived from T cells, B-cell-depleted T cells, or PBMCs.

Per the original data handling: Reference gene primer amplification in the assay estimated nucleated cell counts. Profiled with immunoSEQ multiplex PCR; TCRdb holds only in-frame clones, not every one. The D gene and trimming were derived from the DNA, and the V and J assignments and clone size from that table. The data show approximately 90,000 clones, 55% to 75% seen once. V was pared by 4 bases and J by 7 bases, with 8 bases of the junction left unmatched. Germline values: CDR1 ENHRY, CDR2 SYGVKD. The CDR3 is 15 amino acids. The chain uses TRBV10-3 and TRBJ2-1; 9 positions agree with TRBD2. This receptor was obtained from an elderly woman with acute or convalescent COVID-19. Sequencing was done on a sample of peripheral blood. The CDR3: CAISGGLAGPNEQFF. For the CDR3, the DNA is TGTGCCATCAGTGGTGGGCTAGCGGGACCTAATGAGCAGTTCTTC.